This note documents a single T cell receptor beta chain sequence. Its antigen is not known. Built from TCR beta cDNA, the libraries had unique molecular identifiers in them. MiXCR, applied by TCRdb to the PCR reads, yields one record per CDR3 protein. The table includes about 620,000 distinct CDR3 sequences, roughly 45% detected once. This sample was taken from a study of post-analysis software for immune sequencing data. General observations from the study: Relative to controls, patients had roughly five TRBV segments at higher frequency, with TRBV5-6, TRBV5-1 and TRBV20-1 among these. The normalized Chao1 diversity of multiple sclerosis patients was significantly lower than that of controls.

Germline loops: CDR1 MNHEY, CDR2 SVGEGT. This CDR3 is 14 amino acids long. Trimming removed 6 bases from V and 9 bases from J, with 20 bases in between. The sequence was collected from a girl between 5 and 17 years old with multiple sclerosis. The chain has TRBV6-2 or TRBV6-3 and TRBJ1-2; no definite D call. The specimen was blood. In DNA, the CDR3 is TGTGCCAGCAGCCCGGCCGACCCCCCTATGCGCTACACCTTC. It is translated as CASSPADPPMRYTF.